One sample yielded the 5 T cell receptor beta chains listed below, sequenced in a study of T cell changes during pregnancy in multiple sclerosis. The assay was immunoSEQ multiplex PCR, and TCRdb's table has in-frame clones only and misses some. The sample carries 93,000 or so clones, about 91% recorded once. The source was peripheral blood, collected before pregnancy. Receptors originate from a female donor with multiple sclerosis, enrolled in a pregnancy study.

The V gene is TRBV19, the J gene TRBJ2-1, with TRBD2 as a possible D gene (6 bases). There are 18 residues in the CDR3. The germline gives CDR1 LNHDA, CDR2 SQIVND (reference sequence). Trimming took 2 bases from V and 2 from J, leaving 19 bases between them. The CDR3 loop reads CASSIFGPGRNPYNEQFF. CDR3 nucleotides: TGTGCCAGTAGTATATTCGGGCCTGGGAGGAACCCCTACAATGAGCAGTTCTTC. Supplemented by reference TRBV19 and TRBJ2-1, the full variable domain reads DGGITQSPKYLFRKEGQNVTLSCEQNLNHDAMYWYRQDPGQGLRLIYYSQIVNDFQKGDIAEGYSVSREKKESFPLTVTSAQKNPTAFYLCASSIFGPGRNPYNEQFFGPGTRLTVL.

This rearrangement joins TRBV5-1 to TRBJ1-2, with D maybe TRBD1 (6 bases). Trimming took 3 bases from V and 4 from J, leaving 16 bases between them. In germline, CDR1 is SGHRS, CDR2 YFSETQ. The CDR3 covers 15 residues. DNA of the CDR3: TGCGCCAGCAGCTCGGCTGGACAGAGTTTCTATGGCTACACCTTC. Its protein is CASSSAGQSFYGYTF.

The table lists this clone with a count of one. V and J are TRBV9 and TRBJ1-2, with 9 bases matching TRBD1. The J segment lost 6 bases and the V segment lost 3 bases, leaving 12 bases of the junction unmatched. This CDR3 is built from 16 residues. The V gene's germline CDR1 is SGDLS and CDR2 YYNGEE. The CDR3: CASSARLADRGNGYTF. As DNA, the CDR3 is TGTGCCAGCAGCGCCCGACTCGCAGACAGGGGGAATGGCTACACCTTC.

The CDR3 nucleotides are TGTGCCAGCAGGAGCTCTGGGGCCAACGTCCTGACTTTC. It specifies CASRSSGANVLTF. V gene TRBV11-2 combines with J gene TRBJ2-6; D unresolved. V was cut by 6 bases and J by 0 bases, with 3 bases left in between. CDR1 is SGHAT, CDR2 FQNNGV, per germline. The CDR3 extends over 13 amino acids.

The V and J genes are TRBV7-9 and TRBJ2-6; 11 bases agree with TRBD1. The ends lost 4 bases at V and 2 bases at J; junction bases unmatched: 4. The CDR3 covers 17 residues. Germline V gene data show CDR1 as SEHNR and CDR2 as FQNEAQ (reference sequence). CDR3 loop: CASSWTGGRAGANVLTF. The CDR3 nucleotides are TGTGCCAGCAGCTGGACAGGGGGCAGAGCTGGGGCCAACGTCCTGACTTTC.